This T cell receptor (beta chain) was profiled in a study of blood T cell repertoires in COVID-19. Repertoires were generated with immunoSEQ multiplex PCR, while TCRdb's copy carries only in-frame clones and drops some. Of just over 75,000 clones in the sample, 84% are singletons; the top ten hold about 3.8%. The source material was peripheral blood. The receptor was derived from a man aged 45 to 65 with acute or convalescent COVID-19.

CDR3 loop: CASSPPVRGVTGELFF. The CDR3, as DNA: TGTGCCAGCTCACCACCGGTCAGGGGAGTCACCGGGGAGCTGTTTTTT. The chain is built from TRBV18 and TRBJ2-2, with D perhaps TRBD1 (6 bases). CDR1 is KGHSH and CDR2 is LQKENI in the germline V gene. The V gene lost 0 bases and the J gene lost 4 bases, with 12 bases spanning the gap. The CDR3 runs 16 residues.